The source of this TCR beta chain is a study of cytomegalovirus exposure and HLA in healthy donors. The PCR had 60 Vbeta and 13 Jbeta primers. Measured with immunoSEQ multiplex PCR; TCRdb has only the in-frame clones, and not every one. This table has 90,000 to 120,000 clones, more than 65% appearing once. Overall study findings and caveats: Among donors in an Asian-associated ancestry cluster, a later analysis reportedly found fewer N-insertions than the approximately 670-donor mean. In a later analysis, the majority of CMV-associated beta chains seemingly showed HLA restriction.

CDR1 and CDR2 from the germline V gene are SGHAT and FQNNGV. The CDR3 is 15 amino acids. Trimming took off 5 bases at V and 0 bases at J, with 14 bases between the two ends. About this clone: Its specificity is not known.

The receptor comes from a male donor in good health and CMV-seronegative. The V call is TRBV11-2, the J call TRBJ2-7; D might be TRBD2 (6 bases). Sequencing was performed on PBMCs. CDR3 nucleotides: TGTGCCAGCAGCCCGGGACTTGCGAGCTCCTACGAGCAGTACTTC. It translates to CASSPGLASSYEQYF. Together with reference TRBV11-2 and TRBJ2-7, the CDR3 gives the full variable domain: EAGVAQSPRYKIIEKRQSVAFWCNPISGHATLYWYQQILGQGPKLLIQFQNNGVVDDSQLPKDRFSAERLKGVDSTLKIQPAKLEDSAVYLCASSPGLASSYEQYFGPGTRLTVT.